Below are 8 T cell receptor beta chains sequenced from a single sample in a study of cytomegalovirus exposure and HLA in healthy donors. The PCR used 60 Vbeta and 13 Jbeta primers. Assay used: immunoSEQ multiplex PCR; TCRdb lists only in-frame clones, some missing. The table records around 94,000 clones, about 76% of them present only once. The sequenced sample was PBMCs. The receptors stem from a woman aged 40 to 50 in good health and CMV-seronegative.

The V and J genes are TRBV29-1 and TRBJ2-1, with 10 positions matching TRBD2. With V trimmed by 3 bases and J by 5 bases, 16 bases remained unmatched. The CDR3 totals 18 residues. Per the germline V gene, CDR1 is SQVTM and CDR2 is ANQGSEA. The CDR3, as DNA: TGCAGCGTTGATATTTTAATAGCGGGGGGCGTATTTGACAATGAGCAGTTCTTC. Protein sequence: CSVDILIAGGVFDNEQFF.

The chain links TRBV2 to TRBJ1-2; 7 nucleotides agree with TRBD1. The trim removed 5 bases at V and 4 bases at J, leaving 4 bases unmatched. This CDR3 spans 13 amino acids. Germline CDR1 reads SNHLY; CDR2 reads FYNNEI. CDR3 DNA: TGTGCCAGCAGTTCCCGGGACAGCTATGGCTACACCTTC. Translated, it gives CASSSRDSYGYTF.

The chain is built from TRBV5-6 and TRBJ1-4, with D hard to call. The CDR3 extends over 16 amino acids. Trimming pared 3 bases from V and 5 bases from J, leaving 17 bases between. Germline-derived CDR1 and CDR2 are SGHDT and YYEEEE. The CDR3 nucleotides are TGTGCCAGCAGCTCTGGAGACGGCGGCCGAAATGAAAAACTGTTTTTT. This codes for CASSSGDGGRNEKLFF. Variable domain in full (rest from reference TRBV5-6 and TRBJ1-4): DAGVTQSPTHLIKTRGQQVTLRCSPKSGHDTVSWYQQALGQGPQFIFQYYEEEERQRGNFPDRFSGHQFPNYSSELNVNALLLGDSALYLCASSSGDGGRNEKLFFGSGTQLSVL.

The V call is TRBV19, the J call TRBJ1-5; 8 nucleotides agree with TRBD1. Germline trimming cut 3 bases from V and 2 bases from J; bases unmatched to any gene: 3. The germline V gene encodes CDR1 LNHDA and CDR2 SQIVND (reference sequence). The CDR3 loop spans 15 amino acids. CDR3 residues: CASSIWGQGNQPQHF. CDR3 bases: TGTGCCAGTAGTATTTGGGGACAGGGCAATCAGCCCCAGCATTTT.

This chain joins TRBV5-4 and TRBJ1-1; 7 bases are a match to TRBD1. The CDR3 totals 14 residues. CDR1 SGHNT and CDR2 YYREEE come from the germline V gene (reference sequence). V trimming: 1 base; J trimming: 5 bases; junction bases outside the gene matches: 5. The CDR3 DNA sequence: TGTGCCAGCAGCTTGAAGACAGGGAAGACTGAAGCTTTCTTT. This encodes CASSLKTGKTEAFF.

The chain is built from TRBV4-1 and TRBJ1-1; D call uncertain. V was clipped by 8 bases and J by 4 bases, with 14 bases between them. The CDR3 runs to 13 residues. Germline-derived CDR1 and CDR2 are MGHRA and YSYEKL. As DNA, the CDR3 is TGCGCCAGCTCCGGGGAATTGGTCACTGAAGCTTTCTTT. It yields the protein CASSGELVTEAFF.

The genes are TRBV5-4 and TRBJ1-6, with TRBD1 matching 8 bases. Germline assignment: CDR1 SGHNT and CDR2 YYREEE (reference sequence). The CDR3 is 15 residues long. Trimming removed 7 bases from V and 6 bases from J; junction bases left unmatched: 9. The CDR3 nucleotides read TGTGCCAGCGAGGACAGGGAGGTTGGTAATTCACCCCTCCACTTT. It codes for CASEDREVGNSPLHF.

Of note for this clone: The junction departs from the called germline gene at one end, perhaps through a read error. The V call is TRBV4-3, the J call TRBJ2-2; D remains unclear. Per the germline V gene, CDR1 is LGHNA and CDR2 is YSLEER. The CDR3 contains 14 residues. The CDR3 spells CASSQDSLTRELFF. In DNA, the CDR3 is TGCGCCAGCAGCCAAGACAGTCTCACCCGGGAGCTGTTTTTT.